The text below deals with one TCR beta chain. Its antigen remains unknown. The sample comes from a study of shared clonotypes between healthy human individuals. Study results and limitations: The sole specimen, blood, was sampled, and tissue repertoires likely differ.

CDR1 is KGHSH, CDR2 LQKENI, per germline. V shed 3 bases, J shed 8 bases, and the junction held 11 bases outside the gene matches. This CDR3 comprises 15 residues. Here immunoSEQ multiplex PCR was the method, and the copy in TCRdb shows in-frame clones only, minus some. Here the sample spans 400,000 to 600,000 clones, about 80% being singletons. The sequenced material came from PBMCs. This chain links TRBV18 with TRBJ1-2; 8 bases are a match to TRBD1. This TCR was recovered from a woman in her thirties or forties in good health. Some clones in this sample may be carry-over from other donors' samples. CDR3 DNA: TGTGCCAGCTCACCTGAACAGGGGGACTGGGGAGGCTACACCTTC. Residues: CASSPEQGDWGGYTF.